This T cell receptor (beta chain) was identified during a study of blood T cell repertoires in COVID-19. As for the study in general: The origin of the acute and convalescent COVID-19 samples was the United States, Italy and Spain. PBMCs, B-cell-depleted T cells, or T cells were the source of the cDNA or gDNA that made up the material.

The Seattle patients joined while their infection was active and were tracked longitudinally afterward. V gave up 5 bases and J gave up 5 bases, with 12 bases separating them. This CDR3 spans 13 amino acids. Germline loops: CDR1 SEHNR, CDR2 FQNEAQ (reference sequence). The authors' processing: Quantification of nucleated cells was approximated via reference gene primer amplification. Clones were sequenced by immunoSEQ multiplex PCR, and TCRdb holds only the in-frame ones, with some missing. The DNA gave D and trimming, while V, J and clone size come from that table. This sample has some 330,000 clones, with around nine tenths found just once.

The J gene is TRBJ2-5, the V gene TRBV7-9; D is unresolved. Material for sequencing was peripheral blood. This sequence originates from a woman aged 25 to 39 with COVID-19, enrolled during active disease. Here the CDR3 DNA reads TGTGCCAGCAGCATGGATGAGGTCGAGACCCAGTACTTC. The encoded protein is CASSMDEVETQYF.